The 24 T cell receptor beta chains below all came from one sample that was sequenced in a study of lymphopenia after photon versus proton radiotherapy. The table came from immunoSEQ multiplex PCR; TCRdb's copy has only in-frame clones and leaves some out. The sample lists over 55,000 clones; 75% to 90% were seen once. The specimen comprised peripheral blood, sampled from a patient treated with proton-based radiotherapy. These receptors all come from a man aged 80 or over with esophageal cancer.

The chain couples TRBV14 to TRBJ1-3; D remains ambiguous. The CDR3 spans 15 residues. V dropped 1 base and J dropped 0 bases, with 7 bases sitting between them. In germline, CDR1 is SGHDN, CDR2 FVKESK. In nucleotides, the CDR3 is TGTGCCAGCAGCCAAGTCGGTGTCTCTGGAAACACCATATATTTT. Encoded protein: CASSQVGVSGNTIYF.

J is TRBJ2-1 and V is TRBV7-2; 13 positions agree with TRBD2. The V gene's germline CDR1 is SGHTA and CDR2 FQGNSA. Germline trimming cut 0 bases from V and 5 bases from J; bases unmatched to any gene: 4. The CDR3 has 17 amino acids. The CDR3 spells CASSLALAGGRNNEQFF. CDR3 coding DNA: TGTGCCAGCAGCTTAGCACTAGCGGGGGGGAGGAACAATGAGCAGTTCTTC.

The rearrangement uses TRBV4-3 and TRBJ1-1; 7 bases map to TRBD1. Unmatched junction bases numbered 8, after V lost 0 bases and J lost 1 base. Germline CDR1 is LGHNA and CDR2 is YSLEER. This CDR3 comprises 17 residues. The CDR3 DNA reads TGCGCCAGCAGCCAAGAGACACTCCGGACAGGGAACACTGAAGCTTTCTTT. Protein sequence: CASSQETLRTGNTEAFF.

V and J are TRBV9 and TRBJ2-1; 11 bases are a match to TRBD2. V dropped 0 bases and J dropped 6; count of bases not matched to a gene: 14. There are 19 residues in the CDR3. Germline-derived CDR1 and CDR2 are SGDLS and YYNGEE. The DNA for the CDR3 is TGTGCCAGCAGCGTAGGGGTAGCGGGAGGGCAGTGGGAGGGCAATGAGCAGTTCTTC. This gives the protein CASSVGVAGGQWEGNEQFF. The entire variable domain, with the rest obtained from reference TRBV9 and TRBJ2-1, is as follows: DSGVTQTPKHLITATGQRVTLRCSPRSGDLSVYWYQQSLDQGLQFLIQYYNGEERAKGNILERFSAQQFPDLHSELNLSSLELGDSALYFCASSVGVAGGQWEGNEQFFGPGTRLTVL.

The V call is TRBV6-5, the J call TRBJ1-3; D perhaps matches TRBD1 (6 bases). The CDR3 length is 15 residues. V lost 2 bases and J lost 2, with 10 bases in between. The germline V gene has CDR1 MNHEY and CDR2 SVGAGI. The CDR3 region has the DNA TGTGCCAGCAGTTACCAGGGGATCACTGGAAACACCATATATTTT. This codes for CASSYQGITGNTIYF.

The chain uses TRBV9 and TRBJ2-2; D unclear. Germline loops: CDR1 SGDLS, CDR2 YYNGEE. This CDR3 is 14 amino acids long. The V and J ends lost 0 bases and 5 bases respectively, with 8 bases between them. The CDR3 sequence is CASSVVAETGELFF. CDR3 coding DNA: TGTGCCAGCAGCGTAGTGGCAGAGACCGGGGAGCTGTTTTTT.

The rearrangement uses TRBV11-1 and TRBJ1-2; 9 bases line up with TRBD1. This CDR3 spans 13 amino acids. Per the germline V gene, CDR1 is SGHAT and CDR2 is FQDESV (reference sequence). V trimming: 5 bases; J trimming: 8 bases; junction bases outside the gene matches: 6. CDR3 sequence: CASSQGTGRGYTF. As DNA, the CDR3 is TGTGCCAGCAGCCAAGGGACAGGGAGAGGCTACACCTTC.

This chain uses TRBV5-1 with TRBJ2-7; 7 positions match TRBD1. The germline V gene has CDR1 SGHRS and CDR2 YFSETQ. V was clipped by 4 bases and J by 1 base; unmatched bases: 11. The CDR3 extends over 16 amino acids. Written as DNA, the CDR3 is TGCGCCAGCAGCCAGGGACAGAGGGGTAGGTCCTACGAGCAGTACTTC. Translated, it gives CASSQGQRGRSYEQYF.

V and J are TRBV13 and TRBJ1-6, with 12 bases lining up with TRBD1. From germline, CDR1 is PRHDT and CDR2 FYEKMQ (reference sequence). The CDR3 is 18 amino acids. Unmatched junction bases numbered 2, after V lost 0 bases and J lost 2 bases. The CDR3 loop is CASSLGGQGAPYNSPLHF. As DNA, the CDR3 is TGTGCCAGCAGCTTAGGGGGACAGGGGGCCCCCTATAATTCACCCCTCCACTTT.

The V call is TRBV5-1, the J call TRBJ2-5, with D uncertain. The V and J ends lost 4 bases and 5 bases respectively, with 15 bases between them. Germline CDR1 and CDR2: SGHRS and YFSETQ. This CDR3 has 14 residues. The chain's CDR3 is CASSRDTPEETQYF. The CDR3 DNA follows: TGCGCCAGCAGCCGAGACACGCCCGAGGAGACCCAGTACTTC.

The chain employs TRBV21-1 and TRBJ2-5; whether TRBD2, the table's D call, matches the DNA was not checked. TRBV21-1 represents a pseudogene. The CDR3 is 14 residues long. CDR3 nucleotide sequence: TGTGCCAGCAGCCAAGGGGAGGGTCCGAAGACCCAGTACTTC. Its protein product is CASSQGEGPKTQYF.

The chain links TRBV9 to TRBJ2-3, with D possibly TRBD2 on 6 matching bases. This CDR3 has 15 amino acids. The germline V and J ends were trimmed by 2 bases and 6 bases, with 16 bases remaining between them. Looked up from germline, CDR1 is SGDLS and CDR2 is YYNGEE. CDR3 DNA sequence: TGTGCCAGCAGCGTGGAGGGACGGGGCGCCGATACGCAGTATTTT. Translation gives CASSVEGRGADTQYF.

The CDR3 loop is CASSLTARANSPLHF. The CDR3 DNA reads as TGTGCCAGCAGCTTAACTGCGAGGGCCAATTCACCCCTCCACTTT. The V call is TRBV7-3, the J call TRBJ1-6; D ambiguous. Trimming took 0 bases from V and 7 from J, leaving 10 bases between them. Germline V CDR1 and CDR2: SGHTA, FQGTGA. The CDR3 is made up of 15 amino acids.

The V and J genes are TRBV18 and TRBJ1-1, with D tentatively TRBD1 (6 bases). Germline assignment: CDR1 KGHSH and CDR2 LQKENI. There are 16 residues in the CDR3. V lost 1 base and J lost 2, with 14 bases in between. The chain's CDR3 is CASSPRVTGINTEAFF. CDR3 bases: TGTGCCAGCTCACCACGGGTGACAGGTATAAACACTGAAGCTTTCTTT.

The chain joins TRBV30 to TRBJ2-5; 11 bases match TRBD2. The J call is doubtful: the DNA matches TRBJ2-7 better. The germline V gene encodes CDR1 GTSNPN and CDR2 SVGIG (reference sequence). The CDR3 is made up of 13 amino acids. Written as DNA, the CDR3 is TGTGCCGTGGGACTAGCGGCCACCTACGAGCAGTACTTC. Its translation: CAVGLAATYEQYF.

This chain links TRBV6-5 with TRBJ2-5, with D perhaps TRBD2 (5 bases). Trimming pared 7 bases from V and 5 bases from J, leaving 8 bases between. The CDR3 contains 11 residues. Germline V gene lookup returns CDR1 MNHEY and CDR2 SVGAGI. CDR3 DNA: TGTGCCAGCACCTCGGGGGAGACCCAGTACTTC. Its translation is CASTSGETQYF.

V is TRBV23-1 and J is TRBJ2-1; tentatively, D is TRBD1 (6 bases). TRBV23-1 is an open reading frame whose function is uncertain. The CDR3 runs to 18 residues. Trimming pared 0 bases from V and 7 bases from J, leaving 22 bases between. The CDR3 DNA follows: TGCGCCAGCAGTCAATCGTTTTATCGAGGGGGACGCGGAAATGAGCAGTTCTTC. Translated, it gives CASSQSFYRGGRGNEQFF.

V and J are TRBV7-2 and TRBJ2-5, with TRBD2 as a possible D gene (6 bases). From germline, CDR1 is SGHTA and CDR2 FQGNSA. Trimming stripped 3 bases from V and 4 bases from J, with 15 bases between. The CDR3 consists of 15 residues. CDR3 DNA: TGTGCCAGCAGCTTGGGTAGGAGGGGACGAGAGACCCAGTACTTC. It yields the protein CASSLGRRGRETQYF.

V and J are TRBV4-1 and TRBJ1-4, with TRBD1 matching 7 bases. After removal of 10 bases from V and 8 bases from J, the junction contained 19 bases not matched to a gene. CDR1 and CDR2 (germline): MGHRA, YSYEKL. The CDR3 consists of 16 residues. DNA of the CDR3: TGCGCCACCAGACAGGGAGGCGGATGGGCGGGAGAAAAACTGTTTTTT. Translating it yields CATRQGGGWAGEKLFF.

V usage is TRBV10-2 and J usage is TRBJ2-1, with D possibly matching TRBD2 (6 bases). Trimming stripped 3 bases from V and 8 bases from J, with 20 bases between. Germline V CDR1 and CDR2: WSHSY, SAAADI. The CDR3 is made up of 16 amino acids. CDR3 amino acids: CASSEGGLPIVDEQFF. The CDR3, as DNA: TGCGCCAGCAGTGAAGGTGGACTACCAATTGTGGATGAGCAGTTCTTC.

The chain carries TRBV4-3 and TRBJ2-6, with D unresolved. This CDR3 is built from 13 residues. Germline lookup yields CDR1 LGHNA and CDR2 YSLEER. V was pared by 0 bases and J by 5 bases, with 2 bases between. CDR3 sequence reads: CASSQDRANVLTF. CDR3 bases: TGCGCCAGCAGCCAAGACAGGGCCAACGTCCTGACTTTC.

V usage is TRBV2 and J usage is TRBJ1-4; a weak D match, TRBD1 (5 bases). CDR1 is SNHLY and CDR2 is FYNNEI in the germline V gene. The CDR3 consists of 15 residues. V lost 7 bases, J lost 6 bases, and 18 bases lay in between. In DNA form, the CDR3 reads TGTGCCAGCACCTCCATGGGGGGTAGGGATGAAAAACTGTTTTTT. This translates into CASTSMGGRDEKLFF.

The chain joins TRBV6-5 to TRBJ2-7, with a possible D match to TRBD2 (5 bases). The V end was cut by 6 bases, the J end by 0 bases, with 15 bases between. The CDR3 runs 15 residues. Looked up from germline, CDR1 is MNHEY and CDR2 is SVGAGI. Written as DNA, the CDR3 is TGTGCCAGCAGCTATAGTGGGGAGAGCTCCTACGAGCAGTACTTC. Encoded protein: CASSYSGESSYEQYF.

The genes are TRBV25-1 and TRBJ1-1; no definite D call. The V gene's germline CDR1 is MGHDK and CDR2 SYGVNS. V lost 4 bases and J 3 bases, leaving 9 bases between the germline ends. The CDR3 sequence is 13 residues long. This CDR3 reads CASSVARDTEAFF. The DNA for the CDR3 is TGTGCCAGCAGTGTCGCGAGGGACACTGAAGCTTTCTTT.